The 10 T cell receptor beta chains in this list originate from one sample, sequenced in a study of shared clonotypes between healthy human individuals. TCRdb's table, derived via immunoSEQ multiplex PCR, lists solely in-frame clones and lacks some. Among approximately 470,000 clones listed, over 70% were seen once. Sequencing input: PBMCs. Receptor source: a woman aged 35 to 49 in good health. Some clones in this sample may be carry-over from other donors' samples.

This sequence joins TRBV5-4 and TRBJ1-4; 7 bases fit TRBD1. The CDR3 is 15 amino acids. The V and J ends lost 0 bases and 7 bases, in that order; junction bases with no gene match: 6. CDR1 and CDR2 from the germline V gene are SGHNT and YYREEE (reference sequence). Here the CDR3 reads CASSLGQGEGEKLFF. Here the CDR3 DNA reads TGTGCCAGCAGCTTGGGACAGGGTGAAGGTGAAAAACTGTTTTTT.

The chain has TRBV6-1 and TRBJ1-2, with D maybe TRBD1 (5 bases). V was trimmed by 6 bases and J by 8 bases, leaving 13 bases between them. The CDR3 loop spans 12 amino acids. The germline V gene has CDR1 MNHNS and CDR2 SASEGT. The CDR3 DNA reads as TGTGCCAGCAGACCCAGGGTTGAGGGCTACACCTTC. Translating gives CASRPRVEGYTF.

The CDR3 is CASSARPPDTQYF. CDR3 sequence (DNA): TGTGCCAGCAGTGCCCGCCCGCCCGATACGCAGTATTTT. The chain joins TRBV2 to TRBJ2-3; D is ambiguous. The V end lost 4 bases, the J end lost 6 bases, and 11 bases lay between the germline ends. This CDR3 has 13 amino acids. Germline values: CDR1 SNHLY, CDR2 FYNNEI.

This chain uses TRBV5-1 with TRBJ1-5, with unresolved D. Trimming removed 4 bases from V and 0 bases from J, with 14 bases in between. The CDR3 extends over 16 amino acids. CDR1 is SGHRS and CDR2 is YFSETQ in the germline V gene. CDR3 bases: TGCGCCAGCAGCCCCGGTGGGGTTTATAGCAATCAGCCCCAGCATTTT. This gives the protein CASSPGGVYSNQPQHF.

The chain couples TRBV11-3 to TRBJ2-2; 7 bases map to TRBD2. CDR3 length: 14 amino acids. V dropped 3 bases and J dropped 6; count of bases not matched to a gene: 4. Germline V lookup: CDR1 SGHNT, CDR2 YENEEA. CDR3 residues: CASSFSGSSGELFF. The DNA of the CDR3 is TGTGCCAGCAGCTTTAGCGGGTCCTCCGGGGAGCTGTTTTTT.

This clone is a singleton in its sample. This sequence is one base from a far larger clone and is likely a read error. Other DNA sequences within the sample encode an identical CDR3. The chain links TRBV5-1 to TRBJ2-3; 8 bases agree with TRBD1. Per the germline V gene, CDR1 is SGHRS and CDR2 is YFSETQ. There are 14 residues in the CDR3. The CDR3 DNA follows: TGCGCCAGCAGCTTCGGACAGGGACCAGACACGCAGTATTTT. It specifies CASSFGQGPDTQYF.

Comments on this clone: The likely explanation is a read error, given a far larger clone one base away. The V and J genes are TRBV30 and TRBJ1-4; D ambiguous. The germline V gene has CDR1 GTSNPN and CDR2 SVGIG (reference sequence). The CDR3 has 14 residues. V lost 7 bases and J 4 bases, leaving 16 bases between the germline ends. Here the CDR3 reads CALTRRERNEKLFF. The CDR3 nucleotides are TGTGCCTTGACTCGACGGGAGCGTAATGAAAAACTGTTTTTT.

The chain links TRBV7-2 to TRBJ2-1; TRBD2 agrees at 8 bases. The CDR3 totals 16 residues. Germline CDR1 SGHTA, CDR2 FQGNSA. Trimming removed 5 bases from V and 6 bases from J; junction bases left unmatched: 12. Here the CDR3 DNA reads TGTGCCAGCAGCCCAGAGCGGGAGTCATTTATCAATGAGCAGTTCTTC. The encoded protein is CASSPERESFINEQFF.

The rearrangement uses TRBV10-1 and TRBJ2-1, with TRBD2 matching over 12 bases. Trimming at V came to 4 bases and at J to 10 bases, leaving 8 bases not matched to a gene. Germline CDR1 WNHNN, CDR2 SYGVQD (reference sequence). This CDR3 has 15 amino acids. CDR3 loop: CASSGRLAGVGEQFF. The CDR3 coding sequence is TGCGCCAGCAGTGGAAGACTAGCGGGAGTAGGAGAGCAGTTCTTC.

As regards this clone: It differs at one base from a far larger clone, so likely a read error. The V call is TRBV7-2, the J call TRBJ2-5; D may be TRBD1 or TRBD2 (5 bases each). Germline values: CDR1 SGHTA, CDR2 FQGNSA. V was shortened by 8 bases and J by 5 bases, with 18 bases between the two germline ends. The length of the CDR3 is 14 residues. The CDR3 coding sequence is TGTGCCAGCGGCCCTCGGGCAGGGAGTGAGACCCAGTACTTC. Translating it yields CASGPRAGSETQYF.